The clone carrying this T cell receptor beta chain was detected ten times or more. The sample comes from a study of blood T cell repertoires in COVID-19. In the study overall: From the United States, Italy and Spain came samples of acute and convalescent COVID-19. PBMCs, B-cell-depleted T cells, or T cells were the source of the cDNA or gDNA that made up the material.

Assay used: immunoSEQ multiplex PCR; TCRdb lists only in-frame clones, some missing. The sample yields a few hundred thousand clones, about 86% seen once. Trimming stripped 5 bases from V and 5 bases from J, with 14 bases between. The CDR3 extends over 14 amino acids. Germline lookup yields CDR1 SGHNT and CDR2 YENEEA. The clonotype was recovered from a woman aged 40 to 49 with acute COVID-19. The chain carries TRBV11-3 and TRBJ2-3, with D possibly matching TRBD2 (6 bases). Sample: PBMCs or T cells enriched from blood (not recorded which). The CDR3 DNA reads TGTGCCAGCAGCCAAGGAGGGGTCAGAGATACGCAGTATTTT. Translation: CASSQGGVRDTQYF.